This TCR beta chain derives from a study of response to subunit inactivated influenza vaccine. The study, taken as a whole, reports: Each seasonal influenza vaccination, the authors suggested, recruits few new T cells.

TCRdb ran MiXCR on the RT-PCR reads and lists one entry per CDR3 protein. The top ten clones hold 12% of a sample with more than 400,000 distinct CDR3 sequences, roughly 9.8% of them seen once. Deletions cut 5 bases from V and 2 bases from J, with 11 bases between. The CDR3 length is 14 residues. With regard to this clonotype: No antigen is known for it.

Sequenced material: PBMCs from blood, taken 40 to 50 days after vaccination. The chain recombines TRBV12-3 or TRBV12-4 with TRBJ2-3; D remains unclear. This clonotype was obtained from a man aged 45 to 65 who received an inactivated influenza vaccine. In DNA form, the CDR3 reads TGTGCCAGCAGTCCCAGACACGACACAGATACGCAGTATTTT. Translated, it gives CASSPRHDTDTQYF.